This TCR beta chain came from a study of cytomegalovirus exposure and HLA in healthy donors. Study-level results: It was only CMV serostatus that was available as immune exposure information. Presence/absence analyses rested on an assumption that sequencing depth was roughly uniform across donors. Per a later analysis, HLA-associated TCR beta chains showed more clonal expansion than other, equally common TCR beta chains.

The germline gives CDR1 SGHDN, CDR2 FVKESK. The CDR3 length is 14 residues. Trimming took 4 bases from V and 7 from J; bases not matched to a gene: 5. Healthy bone marrow donors made up the cohort. The PCR had 60 Vbeta and 13 Jbeta primers. The method was immunoSEQ multiplex PCR; TCRdb's version includes in-frame clones alone and lacks a portion of them. The data show under 100,000 clones, 55% to 65% seen once. A note on this clone: The antigen is undetermined.

The V call is TRBV14, the J call TRBJ2-1; 9 bases fit TRBD1. This receptor was identified in a middle-aged woman in good health and CMV-seropositive. The sample taken for sequencing was PBMCs. The CDR3 loop is CASSRRDRANEQFF. CDR3 in DNA: TGTGCCAGCAGCCGCCGGGACAGGGCGAATGAGCAGTTCTTC.